A selection of T cell receptor beta chains follows, all from one sample in a study of blood T cell repertoires in COVID-19. Measured with immunoSEQ multiplex PCR; TCRdb has only the in-frame clones, and not every one. Of some 500,000 clones listed, roughly nine tenths are singletons. Sequencing was done on a sample of peripheral blood. The receptors shown here come from a woman aged 45-60 years with COVID-19, enrolled during active disease. Each CDR3 is given with its conserved first and last residue. Fields, in order: J gene, clone size, V gene, D gene, CDR3 protein, CDR3 DNA. D genes are given only for firm matches. The size of a clone is reported for some rows only, either as once, few or many, or as a class for expanded clones.

j_gene: TRBJ2-1
abundance: .
v_gene: TRBV24-1
d_gene: .
CDR3aa: CATSDFKSTGRYEQFF
CDR3nt: TGTGCCACCAGTGATTTCAAGTCTACGGGGAGGTATGAGCAGTTCTTC

j_gene: TRBJ1-5
abundance: .
v_gene: TRBV6-6
d_gene: .
CDR3aa: CASSYGGGTQPQHF
CDR3nt: TGTGCCAGCAGTTACGGGGGGGGCACTCAGCCCCAGCATTTT

j_gene: TRBJ2-4
abundance: .
v_gene: TRBV5-1
d_gene: TRBD1
CDR3aa: CASSLVGPGQGNIQYF
CDR3nt: TGCGCCAGCAGCTTGGTAGGGCCGGGACAGGGGAACATTCAGTACTTC

j_gene: TRBJ1-4
abundance: .
v_gene: TRBV19
d_gene: .
CDR3aa: CASSLDRLATNEKLFF
CDR3nt: TGTGCCAGTAGCCTTGACCGACTAGCAACTAATGAAAAACTGTTTTTT

j_gene: TRBJ1-3
abundance: .
v_gene: TRBV30
d_gene: .
CDR3aa: CAWRDSGWRGNTIYF
CDR3nt: TGTGCCTGGAGGGACTCGGGGTGGAGAGGAAACACCATATATTTT

j_gene: TRBJ2-3
abundance: .
v_gene: TRBV2
d_gene: .
CDR3aa: CASSESTASDTQYF
CDR3nt: TGTGCCAGCAGTGAATCGACAGCTTCAGATACGCAGTATTTT

j_gene: TRBJ1-2
abundance: .
v_gene: TRBV6-5
d_gene: TRBD1
CDR3aa: CASTRQGNYGYTF
CDR3nt: TGTGCCAGCACCCGACAGGGAAACTATGGCTACACCTTC

j_gene: TRBJ1-1
abundance: .
v_gene: TRBV15
d_gene: .
CDR3aa: CATSRNSGTDTEAFF
CDR3nt: TGTGCCACCAGCAGAAATTCCGGGACTGACACTGAAGCTTTCTTT

j_gene: TRBJ1-4
abundance: .
v_gene: TRBV2
d_gene: .
CDR3aa: CASMRETEKLFF
CDR3nt: TGTGCCAGCATGCGCGAAACTGAAAAACTGTTTTTT

j_gene: TRBJ2-7
abundance: .
v_gene: TRBV6-5
d_gene: .
CDR3aa: CASSYSRRGSSYEQYF
CDR3nt: TGTGCCAGCAGTTACTCGAGGAGGGGATCATCCTACGAGCAGTACTTC

j_gene: TRBJ1-2
abundance: .
v_gene: TRBV19
d_gene: TRBD1
CDR3aa: CASSRQGDNYGYTF
CDR3nt: TGTGCCAGTAGTCGACAGGGGGATAACTATGGCTACACCTTC

j_gene: TRBJ2-2
abundance: .
v_gene: TRBV10-3
d_gene: TRBD1
CDR3aa: CAISGTGTGGTGELFF
CDR3nt: TGTGCCATCAGTGGGACCGGGACAGGGGGCACCGGGGAGCTGTTTTTT

j_gene: TRBJ1-5
abundance: .
v_gene: TRBV4-1
d_gene: .
CDR3aa: CASSPVGAQPQHF
CDR3nt: TGCGCCAGCAGCCCCGTGGGGGCGCAGCCCCAGCATTTT

j_gene: TRBJ2-3
abundance: .
v_gene: TRBV6-4
d_gene: .
CDR3aa: CASSARGTDTQYF
CDR3nt: TGTGCCAGCAGTGCAAGGGGGACAGATACGCAGTATTTT

j_gene: TRBJ1-3
abundance: .
v_gene: TRBV4-1
d_gene: .
CDR3aa: CASSLSSMNTIYF
CDR3nt: TGCGCCAGCAGCCTTTCTAGTATGAACACCATATATTTT

j_gene: TRBJ2-7
abundance: once
v_gene: TRBV30
d_gene: .
CDR3aa: CAWRTTDASYEQYF
CDR3nt: TGTGCCTGGAGGACTACGGACGCTTCCTACGAGCAGTACTTC

j_gene: TRBJ2-6
abundance: .
v_gene: TRBV10-3
d_gene: .
CDR3aa: CAISDPGDWYGSGANVLTF
CDR3nt: TGTGCCATCAGTGACCCCGGTGACTGGTACGGCTCTGGGGCCAACGTCCTGACTTTC

j_gene: TRBJ2-7
abundance: .
v_gene: TRBV10-3
d_gene: TRBD2
CDR3aa: CAIRGEDYEQYF
CDR3nt: TGTGCCATCCGGGGGGAAGACTACGAGCAGTACTTC

j_gene: TRBJ1-1
abundance: .
v_gene: TRBV7-9
d_gene: .
CDR3aa: CASSLSPMNTEAFF
CDR3nt: TGTGCCAGCAGCCTTAGCCCAATGAACACTGAAGCTTTCTTT

j_gene: TRBJ1-2
abundance: .
v_gene: TRBV5-6
d_gene: .
CDR3aa: CASSLGRGSYGYTF
CDR3nt: TGTGCCAGCAGCTTGGGCAGGGGCTCCTATGGCTACACCTTC

j_gene: TRBJ1-5
abundance: .
v_gene: TRBV2
d_gene: .
CDR3aa: CASRTGYSNQPQHF
CDR3nt: TGTGCCAGCAGGACAGGATATAGCAATCAGCCCCAGCATTTT

j_gene: TRBJ2-3
abundance: .
v_gene: TRBV9
d_gene: TRBD2
CDR3aa: CASSVGSGGAGTDTQYF
CDR3nt: TGTGCCAGCAGCGTGGGAAGCGGGGGGGCCGGCACAGATACGCAGTATTTT

j_gene: TRBJ2-5
abundance: .
v_gene: TRBV2
d_gene: TRBD2
CDR3aa: CASSVSGGLRETQYF
CDR3nt: TGTGCCAGCAGTGTTAGCGGGGGGTTAAGGGAGACCCAGTACTTC